One and the same sample provided the 28 T cell receptor beta chains below, sequenced in a study of monozygotic twins with inflammatory bowel disease. TCRdb re-called the 5' RACE reads and gives one entry per CDR3 protein, without DNA. The ten top clones account for around 7%, within a sample of about 85,000 distinct CDR3 sequences. Source material: blood. These receptors all stem from a human donor with ulcerative colitis or Crohn's disease, or a healthy co-twin of an affected twin (not recorded which).

V gene TRBV5-6 combines with J gene TRBJ2-1. The CDR3 loop spans 11 amino acids. Germline V lookup: CDR1 SGHDT, CDR2 YYEEEE. CDR3: CASSLWYEQFF.

V is TRBV12-3 or TRBV12-4 and J is TRBJ2-3. This CDR3 is built from 16 residues. This CDR3 is CASRPRWTIQTDTQYF.

The V gene is TRBV7-8, the J gene TRBJ1-6; TCRdb outputs TRBD1, but without DNA this stays unchecked. CDR3 size: 14 residues. Germline loops: CDR1 SGHVS, CDR2 FQNEAQ. The CDR3 loop is CASSLGRGPSPLHF.

This chain connects TRBV20-1 to TRBJ2-1; as DNA is missing, the TRBD1 call by TCRdb cannot be tested. Germline loops: CDR1 DFQATT, CDR2 SNEGSKA (reference sequence). CDR3 length: 14 residues. This CDR3 is CSATTGIDLNEQFF.

V and J are TRBV20-1 and TRBJ2-3. Germline V gene data show CDR1 as DFQATT and CDR2 as SNEGSKA (reference sequence). The CDR3 is 13 amino acids. The CDR3 reads CSARTVGTDTQYF.

CDR3 amino acids: CASSEGSTEAFF. The V call is TRBV2, the J call TRBJ1-1. The CDR3 consists of 12 residues. Per germline, CDR1 SNHLY and CDR2 FYNNEI. Based on the CDR3 plus reference TRBV2 and TRBJ1-1, the full variable domain is EPEVTQTPSHQVTQMGQEVILRCVPISNHLYFYWYRQILGQKVEFLVSFYNNEISEKSEIFDDQFSVERPDGSNFTLKIRSTKLEDSAMYFCASSEGSTEAFFGQGTRLTVV.

The V call is TRBV5-1, the J call TRBJ2-7; the TCRdb call, TRBD1, lacks DNA for checking. The CDR3 is 16 amino acids. Germline loops: CDR1 SGHRS, CDR2 YFSETQ. CDR3 sequence: CASSFGDPGPNYEQYF. The variable domain in full, completed from reference TRBV5-1 and TRBJ2-7, reads KAGVTQTPRYLIKTRGQQVTLSCSPISGHRSVSWYQQTPGQGLQFLFEYFSETQRNKGNFPGRFSGRQFSNSRSEMNVSTLELGDSALYLCASSFGDPGPNYEQYFGPGTRLTVT.

This chain joins TRBV4-1 and TRBJ2-5; TCRdb calls TRBD1, which cannot be checked without DNA. The CDR3 loop spans 17 amino acids. Per germline, CDR1 MGHRA and CDR2 YSYEKL. The CDR3 spells CASSQEKARLGRETQYF.

The chain couples TRBV4-1 to TRBJ1-1; TCRdb gives TRBD1 as the D gene, but with no DNA this cannot be confirmed. Germline V CDR1 and CDR2: MGHRA, YSYEKL. The CDR3 has 17 amino acids. CDR3 residues: CASSQGRVRRLNTEAFF.

The gene calls are TRBV5-4 and TRBJ1-1; TCRdb indicates TRBD1, and absent DNA this call remains unverified. Germline V gene sequence: CDR1 SGHNT, CDR2 YYREEE (reference sequence). The CDR3 length is 13 residues. The CDR3 sequence: CASSLVAGGEAFF.

J is TRBJ1-6 and V is TRBV6-5. The CDR3 extends over 18 amino acids. CDR1 and CDR2 from the germline V gene are MNHEY and SVGAGI. This CDR3 is CASSYRRELRRRNSPLHF.

This chain uses TRBV20-1 with TRBJ1-1. The CDR3 consists of 15 residues. Germline lookup yields CDR1 DFQATT and CDR2 SNEGSKA (reference sequence). The CDR3: CSARDRNLGNTEAFF.

The V and J genes are TRBV2 and TRBJ1-1; no DNA is available, so the TRBD1 call from TCRdb remains unchecked. Germline V lookup: CDR1 SNHLY, CDR2 FYNNEI. The CDR3 runs 14 residues. CDR3 protein: CASSRGRMNTEAFF.

This chain joins TRBV7-2 and TRBJ1-4; TCRdb picks TRBD1, but there is no DNA to check that call. In germline, CDR1 is SGHTA, CDR2 FQGNSA. This CDR3 contains 16 residues. The chain's CDR3 is CASSLVGTATNEKLFF.

The chain carries TRBV5-6 and TRBJ2-5. The CDR3 contains 14 residues. The germline CDR1 and CDR2 sequences are SGHDT and YYEEEE. The CDR3 reads CASSFGSVQETQYF.

V gene TRBV5-1 combines with J gene TRBJ2-1; the D call from TCRdb, TRBD1, cannot be confirmed without DNA. The CDR3 sequence is 14 residues long. Germline CDR1 and CDR2: SGHRS and YFSETQ. The CDR3 region is CASKPGTRDNEQFF.

This chain joins TRBV5-1 and TRBJ2-2; TCRdb designates TRBD2, a call that cannot be tested without DNA. The germline gives CDR1 SGHRS, CDR2 YFSETQ. The CDR3 spans 16 residues. CDR3 sequence: CASTLRGGVGPGELFF.

The CDR3 sequence is CASSLRWEQFF. The gene calls are TRBV5-5 and TRBJ2-1. CDR1 and CDR2 (germline): SGHKS, YYEKEE (reference sequence). The CDR3 is made up of 11 amino acids.

V usage is TRBV20-1 and J usage is TRBJ1-5; TCRdb's D gene call, TRBD1, goes unchecked for lack of DNA. Germline values: CDR1 DFQATT, CDR2 SNEGSKA (reference sequence). The CDR3 covers 13 residues. The CDR3 sequence is CSARDGGEQPQHF.

The genes are TRBV4-1 and TRBJ1-5. CDR3 size: 13 residues. Germline CDR1 is MGHRA and CDR2 is YSYEKL. The CDR3 loop reads CASSQGVYQPQHF.

The rearrangement joins TRBV7-8 to TRBJ1-3; TCRdb gives TRBD1 as the D gene, but with no DNA this cannot be confirmed. The CDR3 is 15 residues long. Germline-derived CDR1 and CDR2 are SGHVS and FQNEAQ. The CDR3 is CASSPPRSSGNTIYF.

The V call is TRBV7-9, the J call TRBJ2-1; TCRdb indicates TRBD1, and absent DNA this call remains unverified. The CDR3 is 17 amino acids. Germline CDR1 and CDR2: SEHNR and FQNEAQ (reference sequence). CDR3 amino acids: CASSLDRGTHSYNEQFF.

The gene calls are TRBV6-5 and TRBJ1-2. The CDR3 has 15 amino acids. The germline CDR1 and CDR2 sequences are MNHEY and SVGAGI. This CDR3 is CASSYSYTEMRGYTF.

The V call is TRBV7-2, the J call TRBJ1-2; the TRBD1 assignment by TCRdb is unverifiable without DNA. CDR1 and CDR2 (germline): SGHTA, FQGNSA. The CDR3 extends over 13 amino acids. The CDR3 reads CASSLTGIYGYTF.

This chain links TRBV29-1 with TRBJ2-1; TCRdb reports TRBD1, a call that lacks DNA to check it against. The CDR3 spans 14 residues. CDR1 is SQVTM, CDR2 ANQGSEA, per germline. CDR3 region: CSVHRGGVYNEQFF.

The chain combines TRBV27 with TRBJ2-2; checking the TCRdb D call of TRBD1 is not possible without DNA. The CDR3 is 16 amino acids. CDR1 and CDR2 (germline): MNHEY, SMNVEV (reference sequence). The CDR3 loop is CASSWVPGQYTGELFF.

CDR3 loop: CASSFRWTGTDTQYF. The rearrangement joins TRBV12-3 or TRBV12-4 to TRBJ2-3; the D gene TCRdb calls, TRBD1, cannot be checked with no DNA. The CDR3 length is 15 residues.

The V gene is TRBV20-1, the J gene TRBJ2-2. This CDR3 spans 13 amino acids. CDR1 is DFQATT, CDR2 SNEGSKA, per germline (reference sequence). The CDR3 here is CSATGPITGELFF.